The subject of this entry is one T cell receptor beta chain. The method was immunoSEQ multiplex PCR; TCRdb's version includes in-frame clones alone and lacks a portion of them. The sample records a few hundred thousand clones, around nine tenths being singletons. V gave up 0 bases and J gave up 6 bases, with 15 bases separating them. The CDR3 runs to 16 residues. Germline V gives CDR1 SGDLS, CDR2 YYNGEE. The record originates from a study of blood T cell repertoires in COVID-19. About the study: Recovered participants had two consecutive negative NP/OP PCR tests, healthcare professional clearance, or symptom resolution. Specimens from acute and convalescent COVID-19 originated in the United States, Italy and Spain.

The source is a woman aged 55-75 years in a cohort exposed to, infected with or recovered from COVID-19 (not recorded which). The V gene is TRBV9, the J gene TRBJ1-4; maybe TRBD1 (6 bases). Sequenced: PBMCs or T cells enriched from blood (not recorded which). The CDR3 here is CASSVAAGGRDEKLFF. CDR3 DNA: TGTGCCAGCAGCGTAGCGGCGGGGGGCCGGGATGAAAAACTGTTTTTT.